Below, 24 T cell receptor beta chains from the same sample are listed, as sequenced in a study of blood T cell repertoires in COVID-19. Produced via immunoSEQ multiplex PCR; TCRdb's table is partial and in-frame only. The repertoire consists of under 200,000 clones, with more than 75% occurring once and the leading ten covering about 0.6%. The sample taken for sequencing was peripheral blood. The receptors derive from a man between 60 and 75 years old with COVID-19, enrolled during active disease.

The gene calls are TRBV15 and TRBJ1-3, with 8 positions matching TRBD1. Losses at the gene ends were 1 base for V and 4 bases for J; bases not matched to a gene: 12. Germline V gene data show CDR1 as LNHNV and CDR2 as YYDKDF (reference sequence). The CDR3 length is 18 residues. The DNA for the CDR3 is TGTGCCACCAGCAGAGGGATCATAGGACAGGGCGAGGGAAACACCATATATTTT. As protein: CATSRGIIGQGEGNTIYF.

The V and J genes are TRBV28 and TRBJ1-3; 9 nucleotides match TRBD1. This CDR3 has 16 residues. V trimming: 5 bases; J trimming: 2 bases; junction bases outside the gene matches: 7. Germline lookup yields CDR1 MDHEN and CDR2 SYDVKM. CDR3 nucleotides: TGTGCCAGCAGTCCAATGACAGGGGGTGCTGGAAACACCATATATTTT. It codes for CASSPMTGGAGNTIYF.

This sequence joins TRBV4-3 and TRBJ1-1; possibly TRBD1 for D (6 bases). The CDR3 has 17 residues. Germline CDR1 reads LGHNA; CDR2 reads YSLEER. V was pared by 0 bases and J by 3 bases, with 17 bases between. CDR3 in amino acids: CASSQDLGGARDTEAFF. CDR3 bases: TGCGCCAGCAGCCAAGATCTGGGGGGGGCGAGGGACACTGAAGCTTTCTTT.

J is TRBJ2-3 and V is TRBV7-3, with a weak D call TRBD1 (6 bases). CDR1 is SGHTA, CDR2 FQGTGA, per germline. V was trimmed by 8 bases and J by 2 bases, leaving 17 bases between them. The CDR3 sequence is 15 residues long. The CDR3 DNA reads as TGTGCCAGCTGCCTAACCGGGACAACCACAGATACGCAGTATTTT. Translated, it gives CASCLTGTTTDTQYF.

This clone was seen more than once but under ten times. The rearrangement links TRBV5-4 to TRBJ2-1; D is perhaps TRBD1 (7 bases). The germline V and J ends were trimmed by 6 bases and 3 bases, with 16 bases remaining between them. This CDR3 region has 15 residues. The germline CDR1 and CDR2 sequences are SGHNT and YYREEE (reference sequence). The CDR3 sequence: CASTLGGDSYNEQFF. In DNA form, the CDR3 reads TGTGCCAGCACCCTTGGAGGGGACAGCTACAATGAGCAGTTCTTC.

The CDR3 DNA follows: TGTGTCACAAACGACAGATACTATGGCTACACCTTC. It encodes CVTNDRYYGYTF. The chain combines TRBV27 with TRBJ1-2; weak D call: TRBD1 (5 bases). Germline lookup yields CDR1 MNHEY and CDR2 SMNVEV (reference sequence). The CDR3 loop spans 12 amino acids.

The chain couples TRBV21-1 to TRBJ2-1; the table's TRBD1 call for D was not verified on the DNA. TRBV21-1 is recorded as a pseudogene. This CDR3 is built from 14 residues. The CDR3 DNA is TGTGCCAGCAGCAAACCGGGACACAACAATGAGCAGTTCTTC. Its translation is CASSKPGHNNEQFF.

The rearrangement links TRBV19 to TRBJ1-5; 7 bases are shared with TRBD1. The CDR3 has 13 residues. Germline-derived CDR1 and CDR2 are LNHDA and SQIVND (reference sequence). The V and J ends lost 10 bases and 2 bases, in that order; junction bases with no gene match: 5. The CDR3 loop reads CATKGARNQPQHF. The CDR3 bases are TGTGCCACTAAGGGGGCGCGCAATCAGCCCCAGCATTTT.

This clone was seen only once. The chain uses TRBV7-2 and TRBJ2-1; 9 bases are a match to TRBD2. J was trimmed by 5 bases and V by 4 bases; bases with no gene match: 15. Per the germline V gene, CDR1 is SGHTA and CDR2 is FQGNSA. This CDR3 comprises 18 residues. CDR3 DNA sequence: TGTGCCAGCAGCTCAAAAAAGTTAGCTAGCGGGACTAACAATGAGCAGTTCTTC. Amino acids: CASSSKKLASGTNNEQFF.

This CDR3 is CASSEGGGAGAYNEQFF. Here the CDR3 DNA reads TGTGCCAGCAGTGAAGGGGGTGGAGCGGGGGCCTACAATGAGCAGTTCTTC. This sequence joins TRBV2 and TRBJ2-1; 8 nucleotides match TRBD2. The V gene end was trimmed by 1 base and the J gene end by 2 bases; junction bases not matched to a gene: 7. Germline CDR1 and CDR2: SNHLY and FYNNEI. The CDR3 is made up of 17 amino acids.

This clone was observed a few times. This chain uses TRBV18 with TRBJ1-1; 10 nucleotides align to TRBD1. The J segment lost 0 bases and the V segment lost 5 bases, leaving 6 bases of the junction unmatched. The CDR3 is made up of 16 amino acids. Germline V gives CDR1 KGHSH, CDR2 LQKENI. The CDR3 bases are TGTGCCAGCTCATCGACAGGGGGCGGGATGAACACTGAAGCTTTCTTT. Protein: CASSSTGGGMNTEAFF.

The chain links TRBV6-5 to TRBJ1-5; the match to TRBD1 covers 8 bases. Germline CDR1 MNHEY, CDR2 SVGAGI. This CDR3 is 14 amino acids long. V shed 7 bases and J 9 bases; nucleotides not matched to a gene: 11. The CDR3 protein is CASTKTGARGPQHF. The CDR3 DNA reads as TGTGCCAGCACCAAGACAGGGGCCCGGGGGCCCCAGCATTTT.

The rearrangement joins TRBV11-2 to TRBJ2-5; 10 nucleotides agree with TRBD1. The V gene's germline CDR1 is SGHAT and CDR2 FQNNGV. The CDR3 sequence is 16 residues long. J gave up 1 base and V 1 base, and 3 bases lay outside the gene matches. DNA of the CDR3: TGTGCCAGCAGCTTAGTACGGACAGGGGGCCAAGAGACCCAGTACTTC. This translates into CASSLVRTGGQETQYF.

CDR3 amino acids: CASSRAGPSYEQYF. CDR3 sequence (DNA): TGTGCCAGCAGCCGGGCAGGGCCCTCCTACGAGCAGTACTTC. The chain recombines TRBV28 with TRBJ2-7, with D perhaps matching TRBD1 (5 bases). Germline V gene data show CDR1 as MDHEN and CDR2 as SYDVKM. The CDR3 runs 14 residues. V lost 6 bases to trimming and J lost 0 bases, with 12 bases between them.

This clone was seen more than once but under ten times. CDR3 loop: CASSSGLADPRQYF. In DNA, the CDR3 is TGCGCCAGCAGCTCCGGACTAGCGGATCCGAGGCAGTACTTC. The chain uses TRBV5-1 and TRBJ2-7; the match to TRBD2 covers 10 bases. With V trimmed by 3 bases and J by 9 bases, 9 bases remained unmatched. CDR1 SGHRS and CDR2 YFSETQ come from the germline V gene. The length of the CDR3 is 14 residues.

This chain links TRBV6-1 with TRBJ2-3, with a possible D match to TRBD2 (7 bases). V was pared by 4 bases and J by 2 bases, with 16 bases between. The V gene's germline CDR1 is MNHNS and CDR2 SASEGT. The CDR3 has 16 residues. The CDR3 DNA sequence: TGTGCCAGCAGTGGTTACGGGGGGCTTAACACAGATACGCAGTATTTT. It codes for CASSGYGGLNTDTQYF.

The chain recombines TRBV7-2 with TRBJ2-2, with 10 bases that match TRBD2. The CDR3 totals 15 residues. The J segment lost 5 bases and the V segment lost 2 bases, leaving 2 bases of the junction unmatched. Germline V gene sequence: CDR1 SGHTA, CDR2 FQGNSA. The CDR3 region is CASSLILAGTGELFF. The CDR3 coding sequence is TGTGCCAGCAGCTTAATACTAGCGGGGACCGGGGAGCTGTTTTTT.

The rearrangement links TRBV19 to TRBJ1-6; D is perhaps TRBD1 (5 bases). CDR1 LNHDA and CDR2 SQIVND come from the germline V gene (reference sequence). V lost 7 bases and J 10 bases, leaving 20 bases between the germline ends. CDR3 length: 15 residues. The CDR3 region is CASNQRAGPNSPLHF. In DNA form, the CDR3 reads TGTGCCAGTAATCAAAGGGCAGGGCCGAACTCACCCCTCCACTTT.

DNA for the CDR3: TGTGCCAGCAGTCAGGGACTCAATCAGCCCCAGCATTTT. This translates into CASSQGLNQPQHF. The V call is TRBV11-2, the J call TRBJ1-5; a possible D gene is TRBD1 (5 bases). The CDR3 has 13 residues. Germline V CDR1 and CDR2: SGHAT, FQNNGV. Trimming cost V 6 bases and J 3 bases, with 9 bases left between them.

CDR3 nucleotides: TGTGCCAGCAGCAGTCAGGTAGTGGGCAATCAGCCCCAGCATTTT. Translated, it gives CASSSQVVGNQPQHF. The chain recombines TRBV7-8 with TRBJ1-5, with unresolved D. The ends were cut back, 5 bases at V and 2 bases at J, with 13 bases in the middle. Looked up from germline, CDR1 is SGHVS and CDR2 is FQNEAQ. This CDR3 has 15 amino acids.

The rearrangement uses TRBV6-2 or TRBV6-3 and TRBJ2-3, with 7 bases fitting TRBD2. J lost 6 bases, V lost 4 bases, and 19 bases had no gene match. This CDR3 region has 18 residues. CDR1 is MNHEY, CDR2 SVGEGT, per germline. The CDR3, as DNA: TGTGCCAGCAGTTTAACGGCCCGGGGGGACTCCCCCCGGGATACGCAGTATTTT. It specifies CASSLTARGDSPRDTQYF.

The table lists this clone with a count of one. The CDR3 DNA reads TGCGCCAGCAGCCAAGAGGAGGGAGAGGGCTACGAGCAGTACTTC. It translates to CASSQEEGEGYEQYF. The V call is TRBV4-3, the J call TRBJ2-7, with D perhaps matching TRBD2 (6 bases). The V end was cut by 0 bases, the J end by 3 bases, with 12 bases between. Germline V lookup: CDR1 LGHNA, CDR2 YSLEER. The CDR3 consists of 15 residues.

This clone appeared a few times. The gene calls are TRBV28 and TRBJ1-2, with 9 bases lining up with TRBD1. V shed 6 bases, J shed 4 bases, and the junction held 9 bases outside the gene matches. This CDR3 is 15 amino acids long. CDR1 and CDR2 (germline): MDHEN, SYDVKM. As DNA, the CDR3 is TGTGCCAGCAGAACCGGGACAGGGTTCGGCTATGGCTACACCTTC. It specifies CASRTGTGFGYGYTF.

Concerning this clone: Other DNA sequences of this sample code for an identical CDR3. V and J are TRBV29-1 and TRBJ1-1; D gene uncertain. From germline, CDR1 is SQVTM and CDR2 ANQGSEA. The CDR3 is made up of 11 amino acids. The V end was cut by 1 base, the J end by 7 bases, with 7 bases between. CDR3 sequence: CSVEVLSEAFF. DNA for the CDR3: TGCAGCGTTGAAGTCCTCAGTGAAGCTTTCTTT.